Shown below are 14 T cell receptor beta chains from a single sample sequenced in a study of OX40 agonist ivuxolimab in advanced cancers. Profiling relied on immunoSEQ multiplex PCR, and the TCRdb table lists in-frame clones only, not all of them. The sample includes 50,000 to 65,000 clones, over 75% seen only once; the top ten take roughly 0.99%. The material was CD4+ or CD8+ T cells sorted from blood, obtained in a trial of the OX40 agonist ivuxolimab. The origin of the receptors is an adult with an advanced solid tumor such as melanoma, head and neck, liver or kidney cancer.

The chain combines TRBV5-1 with TRBJ2-7, with D hard to call. This CDR3 has 12 amino acids. The ends were cut back, 0 bases at V and 3 bases at J, with 4 bases in the middle. Germline assignment: CDR1 SGHRS and CDR2 YFSETQ. Written as DNA, the CDR3 is TGCGCCAGCAGCTTGGCCAGCTACGAGCAGTACTTC. Amino acid sequence: CASSLASYEQYF.

The V and J genes are TRBV7-7 and TRBJ2-3, with TRBD2 matching 8 bases. Germline V CDR1 and CDR2: SSHAT, FNYEAQ (reference sequence). The CDR3 runs to 13 residues. After removal of 3 bases from V and 8 bases from J, the junction contained 4 bases not matched to a gene. The CDR3 DNA follows: TGTGCCAGCAGCTTGGTAGCGGGGTCTACGCAGTATTTT. Its protein product is CASSLVAGSTQYF.

The rearrangement uses TRBV11-2 and TRBJ1-1; no firm D call. The CDR3 extends over 12 amino acids. Germline V gene lookup returns CDR1 SGHAT and CDR2 FQNNGV. V was trimmed by 5 bases and J by 4 bases, leaving 8 bases between them. CDR3 coding DNA: TGTGCCAGCAGCCCTTTGTTCACTGAAGCTTTCTTT. This encodes CASSPLFTEAFF.

The chain recombines TRBV11-2 with TRBJ1-4, with D perhaps TRBD1 (6 bases). The V end was cut by 4 bases, the J end by 3 bases, with 15 bases between. The CDR3 has 16 residues. Germline V lookup: CDR1 SGHAT, CDR2 FQNNGV. CDR3 nucleotide sequence: TGTGCCAGCAGCTCACGAAGGGGGTTGGCTAATGAAAAACTGTTTTTT. Residues: CASSSRRGLANEKLFF.

The rearrangement links TRBV11-2 to TRBJ2-5, with 12 bases identical to TRBD2. Germline lookup yields CDR1 SGHAT and CDR2 FQNNGV. The length of the CDR3 is 19 residues. Trimming took 5 bases from V and 0 from J; bases not matched to a gene: 13. CDR3 DNA sequence: TGTGCCAGCAGCCCATCCATAAACCTAGCGGGGGGGCACCAAGAGACCCAGTACTTC. Its protein is CASSPSINLAGGHQETQYF.

This clone was observed a handful of times. The genes are TRBV7-2 and TRBJ1-2; no clear D. V dropped 1 base and J dropped 1 base, with 7 bases sitting between them. The length of the CDR3 is 14 residues. In germline, CDR1 is SGHTA, CDR2 FQGNSA. Here the CDR3 reads CASSLGTFNYGYTF. CDR3 nucleotide sequence: TGTGCCAGCAGCTTAGGGACTTTTAACTATGGCTACACCTTC.

The chain couples TRBV2 to TRBJ1-4; 8 nucleotides align to TRBD1. With V trimmed by 10 bases and J by 5 bases, 3 bases remained unmatched. Germline V gene sequence: CDR1 SNHLY, CDR2 FYNNEI. The CDR3 is 12 amino acids. CDR3 coding DNA: TGTGCCACCAGACAGGGGAATGAAAAACTGTTTTTT. This translates into CATRQGNEKLFF. The full variable domain, in which reference TRBV2 and TRBJ1-4 provide the parts outside the CDR3, is EPEVTQTPSHQVTQMGQEVILRCVPISNHLYFYWYRQILGQKVEFLVSFYNNEISEKSEIFDDQFSVERPDGSNFTLKIRSTKLEDSAMYFCATRQGNEKLFFGSGTQLSVL.

The chain carries TRBV7-9 and TRBJ1-1, with 9 bases fitting TRBD1. Germline values: CDR1 SEHNR, CDR2 FQNEAQ (reference sequence). This CDR3 comprises 15 residues. Unmatched junction bases numbered 5, after V lost 2 bases and J lost 4 bases. In DNA form, the CDR3 reads TGTGCCAGCAGCTTAACAGGGGGCGCGGGCACTGAAGCTTTCTTT. Translated, it gives CASSLTGGAGTEAFF.

The chain couples TRBV11-2 to TRBJ2-7; perhaps TRBD2 as D (5 bases). The CDR3 runs 14 residues. The V end was cut by 5 bases, the J end by 0 bases, with 11 bases between. Germline-derived CDR1 and CDR2 are SGHAT and FQNNGV. The CDR3 loop is CASSLDWNSYEQYF. The CDR3 DNA reads TGTGCCAGCAGCCTGGACTGGAACTCCTACGAGCAGTACTTC.

This chain links TRBV5-1 with TRBJ2-5; 12 bases map to TRBD2. The CDR3 is 17 residues long. Germline CDR1 is SGHRS and CDR2 is YFSETQ. V shed 3 bases and J 5 bases; nucleotides not matched to a gene: 11. CDR3 loop: CASSWGTSGSWKETQYF. CDR3 bases: TGCGCCAGCAGCTGGGGGACTAGCGGGTCCTGGAAGGAGACCCAGTACTTC.

This clone was counted a few times. This sequence joins TRBV11-2 and TRBJ2-7; no definite D call. V was trimmed by 5 bases and J by 5 bases, leaving 10 bases between them. Germline V CDR1 and CDR2: SGHAT, FQNNGV. The CDR3 covers 12 residues. CDR3 DNA: TGTGCCAGCAGCCTCGCCGGGCACGAGCAGTACTTC. Translation gives CASSLAGHEQYF.

The gene calls are TRBV14 and TRBJ2-5, with D possibly TRBD2 on 6 matching bases. The CDR3 covers 17 residues. V shed 5 bases and J shed 4 bases, with 23 bases lying between them. Looked up from germline, CDR1 is SGHDN and CDR2 is FVKESK. The chain's CDR3 is CASSALSLAKVGETQYF. CDR3 sequence (DNA): TGTGCCAGCAGCGCCCTCTCCCTAGCGAAGGTGGGAGAGACCCAGTACTTC.

The chain joins TRBV27 to TRBJ1-1; D may be TRBD1 (5 bases). The V gene lost 3 bases and the J gene lost 7 bases, with 12 bases spanning the gap. The CDR3 extends over 13 amino acids. Germline V gene sequence: CDR1 MNHEY, CDR2 SMNVEV (reference sequence). Here the CDR3 reads CASSLGRVVEAFF. The DNA for the CDR3 is TGTGCCAGCAGTTTGGGCAGGGTCGTTGAAGCTTTCTTT.

The chain couples TRBV4-2 to TRBJ2-3; D not certain. There are 12 residues in the CDR3. Germline CDR1 LGHNA, CDR2 YNFKEQ. Trimming shortened V by 4 bases and J by 4 bases, and 6 bases separated the two germline ends. The CDR3 DNA follows: TGTGCCAGCAGCCTCAACCCAGATACGCAGTATTTT. Translation gives CASSLNPDTQYF.